This entry is about one TCR beta chain. Authors' processing steps: Amplification of reference gene primers was used by the study to estimate nucleated cell counts. Repertoires were generated with immunoSEQ multiplex PCR, while TCRdb's copy carries only in-frame clones and drops some. Clonal size and the V and J genes are those of that table, whereas D and trimming came from the DNA. Of about 53,000 clones listed, 90% to 95% are singletons. Germline V lookup: CDR1 SNHLY, CDR2 FYNNEI. V was cut by 5 bases and J by 8 bases, with 14 bases left in between. The CDR3 runs 13 residues. The sample originates from a study of blood T cell repertoires in COVID-19. Study-level background: Some COVID-19 samples were acute and others convalescent; all came from the United States, Italy and Spain. PBMCs, B-cell-depleted T cells, or T cells provided the cDNA or gDNA that made up the material.

V is TRBV2 and J is TRBJ2-3; D is unclear. Sequenced: peripheral blood. The TCR originated in a human donor in a cohort sampled during active COVID-19. The DNA for the CDR3 is TGTGCCAGCAGTTCATTAAAGGAGAGTACGCAGTATTTT. Translating it yields CASSSLKESTQYF.